Listed below are T cell receptor beta chains from one sample, sequenced in a study of T cells expressing NK-cell markers. From the 5' RACE reads, TCRdb lists one entry per CDR3 protein and no DNA. The sample data list approximately 150,000 distinct CDR3 sequences. The sample was blood T cells: a sorted CD56 or NKG2C T cell subset, CD4+ or CD8+ T cells, or bulk PBMC T cells (not recorded which). The receptors come from a woman between 18 and 69 years old in good health. Both conserved end residues are part of each CDR3. Each record gives: V gene, J gene, CDR3 protein.

TRBV11-2,TRBJ2-7,CASRNDRYSYEQYF
TRBV15,TRBJ1-2,CATSRDRGSSNYGYTF
TRBV5-1,TRBJ1-1,CASSLGGGGTEAFF
TRBV20-1,TRBJ2-3,CSAELVTDTQYF
TRBV13,TRBJ2-4,CASSLVRAGTENIQYF
TRBV19,TRBJ2-3,CASIRGDTQYF
TRBV2,TRBJ1-1,CASIGTGGSEAFF
TRBV12-3/TRBV12-4,TRBJ2-1,CASSPNPSSYNEQFF
TRBV5-1,TRBJ2-5,CASSLGSGGQETQYF
TRBV12-3/TRBV12-4,TRBJ2-3,CASSLQGGVGDTQYF
TRBV29-1,TRBJ2-2,CSVRTGRELFF
TRBV7-3,TRBJ2-7,CASSLAGPTSAYEQYF
TRBV5-1,TRBJ2-3,CASKRLFPSSGGDDTQYF
TRBV27,TRBJ2-2,CASSSVTGFGELFF
TRBV11-2,TRBJ1-4,CASSLVQNEKLFF
TRBV20-1,TRBJ2-3,CSAGTSGSSTDTQYF
TRBV5-1,TRBJ2-7,CASSSLAGDYEQYF
TRBV11-2,TRBJ2-3,CASSSLSGGVDTQYF
TRBV20-1,TRBJ2-7,CSASGSIGGPYEQYF
TRBV29-1,TRBJ2-5,CSVGFGQGRGETQYF
TRBV29-1,TRBJ2-5,CSVELLAVAQETQYF
TRBV4-1,TRBJ1-5,CASSQDWGFNQPQHF